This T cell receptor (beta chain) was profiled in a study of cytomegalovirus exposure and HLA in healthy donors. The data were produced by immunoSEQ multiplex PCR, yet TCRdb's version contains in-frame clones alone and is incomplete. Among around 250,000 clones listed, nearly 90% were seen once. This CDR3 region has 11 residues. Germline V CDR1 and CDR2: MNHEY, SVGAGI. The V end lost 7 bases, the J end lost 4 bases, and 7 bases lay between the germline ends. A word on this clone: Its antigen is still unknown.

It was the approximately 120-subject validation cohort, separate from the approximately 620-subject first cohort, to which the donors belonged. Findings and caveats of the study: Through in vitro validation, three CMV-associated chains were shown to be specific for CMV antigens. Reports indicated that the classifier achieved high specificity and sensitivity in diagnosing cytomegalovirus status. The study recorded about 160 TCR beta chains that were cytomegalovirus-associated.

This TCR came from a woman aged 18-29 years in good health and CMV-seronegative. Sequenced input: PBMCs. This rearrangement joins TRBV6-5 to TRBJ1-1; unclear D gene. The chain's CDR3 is CASTRGTEAFF. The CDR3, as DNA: TGTGCCAGCACCCGGGGCACTGAAGCTTTCTTT.